This TCR beta chain emerged from a study of technical replicates of blood from a handful of donors. The length of the CDR3 is 15 residues. V lost 5 bases, J lost 0 bases, and 7 bases stayed unmatched. CDR1 is SGHNT, CDR2 YYREEE, per germline (reference sequence). Profiled with immunoSEQ multiplex PCR; TCRdb holds only in-frame clones, not every one. The table lists nearly 80,000 clones, 85% to 95% of them singletons. The rearrangement joins TRBV5-4 to TRBJ2-7; 8 bases line up with TRBD1. The TCR originated in a human donor in good health. The specimen sequenced was T cells isolated from PBMCs. The DNA for the CDR3 is TGTGCCAGCAGTTTTGACAGGGGCGGCTCCTACGAGCAGTACTTC. It codes for CASSFDRGGSYEQYF.